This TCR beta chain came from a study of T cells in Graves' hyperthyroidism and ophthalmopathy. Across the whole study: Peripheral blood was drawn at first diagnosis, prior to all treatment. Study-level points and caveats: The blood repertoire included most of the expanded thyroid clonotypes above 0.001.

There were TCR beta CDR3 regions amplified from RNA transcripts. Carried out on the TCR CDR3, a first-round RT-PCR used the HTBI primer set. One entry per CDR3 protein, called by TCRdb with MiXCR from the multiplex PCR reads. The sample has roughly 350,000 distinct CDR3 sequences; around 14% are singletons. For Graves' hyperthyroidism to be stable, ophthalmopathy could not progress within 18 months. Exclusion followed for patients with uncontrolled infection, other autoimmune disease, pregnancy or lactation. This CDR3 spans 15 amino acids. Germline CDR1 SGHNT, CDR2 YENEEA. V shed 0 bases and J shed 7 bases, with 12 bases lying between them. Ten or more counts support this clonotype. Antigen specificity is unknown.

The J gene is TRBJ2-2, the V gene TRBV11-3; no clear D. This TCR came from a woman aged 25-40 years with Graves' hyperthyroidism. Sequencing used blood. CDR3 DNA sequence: TGTGCCAGCAGCTTAGAGTACACGGGCAACGGGGAGCTGTTTTTT. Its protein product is CASSLEYTGNGELFF. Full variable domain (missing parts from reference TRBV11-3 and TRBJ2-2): EAGVVQSPRYKIIEKKQPVAFWCNPISGHNTLYWYLQNLGQGPELLIRYENEEAVDDSQLPKDRFSAERLKGVDSTLKIQPAELGDSAVYLCASSLEYTGNGELFFGEGSRLTVL.